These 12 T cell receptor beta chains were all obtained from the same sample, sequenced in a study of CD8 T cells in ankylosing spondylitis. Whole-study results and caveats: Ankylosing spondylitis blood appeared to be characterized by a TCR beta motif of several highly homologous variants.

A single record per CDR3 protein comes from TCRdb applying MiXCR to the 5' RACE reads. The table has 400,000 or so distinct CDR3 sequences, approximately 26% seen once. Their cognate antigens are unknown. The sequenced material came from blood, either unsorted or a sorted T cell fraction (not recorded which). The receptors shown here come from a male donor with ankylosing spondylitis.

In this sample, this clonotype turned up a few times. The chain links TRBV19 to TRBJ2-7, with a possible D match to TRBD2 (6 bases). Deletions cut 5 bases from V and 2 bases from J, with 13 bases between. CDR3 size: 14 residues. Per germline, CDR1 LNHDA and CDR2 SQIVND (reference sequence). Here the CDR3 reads CASSLRLGPYEQYV. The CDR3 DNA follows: TGTGCCAGTAGTCTCCGACTAGGCCCCTACGAGCAGTACGTC.

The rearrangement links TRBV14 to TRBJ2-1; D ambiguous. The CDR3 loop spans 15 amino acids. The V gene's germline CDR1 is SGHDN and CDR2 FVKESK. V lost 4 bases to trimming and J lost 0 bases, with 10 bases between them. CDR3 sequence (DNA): TGTGCCAGCAGCCGGTTGGATCGCTCCTACAATGAGCAGTTCTTC. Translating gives CASSRLDRSYNEQFF.

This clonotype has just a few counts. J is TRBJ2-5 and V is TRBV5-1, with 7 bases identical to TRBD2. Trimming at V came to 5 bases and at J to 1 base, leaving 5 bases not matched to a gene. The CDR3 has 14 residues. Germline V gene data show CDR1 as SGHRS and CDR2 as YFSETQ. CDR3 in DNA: TGCGCCAGCAGACTGGGGGGGACCCAAGAGACCCAGTACTTC. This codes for CASRLGGTQETQYF.

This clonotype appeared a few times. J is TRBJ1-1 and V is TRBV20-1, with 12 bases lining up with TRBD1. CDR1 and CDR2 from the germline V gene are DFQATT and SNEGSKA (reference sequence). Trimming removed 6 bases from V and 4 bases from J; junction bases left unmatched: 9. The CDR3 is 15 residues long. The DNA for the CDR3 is TGCAGTGCCCGGGACAGGGGGCTTTCTATCACTGAAGCTTTCTTT. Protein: CSARDRGLSITEAFF.

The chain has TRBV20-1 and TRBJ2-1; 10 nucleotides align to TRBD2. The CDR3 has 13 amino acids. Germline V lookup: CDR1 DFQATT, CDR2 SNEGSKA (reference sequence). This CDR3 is CGPTSGSAGEQFF. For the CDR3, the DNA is TGCGGCCCGACTAGCGGGTCTGCGGGGGAGCAGTTCTTC.

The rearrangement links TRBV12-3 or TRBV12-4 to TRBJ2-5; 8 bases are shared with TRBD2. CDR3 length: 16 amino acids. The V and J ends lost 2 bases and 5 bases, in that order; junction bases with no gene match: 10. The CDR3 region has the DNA TGTGCCAGCAGTTTAAGTCCAGCGGGAGCTGACGAGACCCAGTACTTC. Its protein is CASSLSPAGADETQYF.

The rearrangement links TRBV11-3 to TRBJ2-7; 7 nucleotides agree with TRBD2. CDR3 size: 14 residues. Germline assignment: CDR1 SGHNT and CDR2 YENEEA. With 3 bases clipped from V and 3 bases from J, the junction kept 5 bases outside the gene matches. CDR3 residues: CASSLAGTIYEQYF. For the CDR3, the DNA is TGTGCCAGCAGCTTGGCCGGGACTATCTACGAGCAGTACTTC.

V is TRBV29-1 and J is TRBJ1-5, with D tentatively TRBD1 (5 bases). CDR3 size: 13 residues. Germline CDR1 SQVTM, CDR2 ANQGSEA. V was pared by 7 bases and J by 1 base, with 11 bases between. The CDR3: CSAGWGSNQPQHF. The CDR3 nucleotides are TGCAGCGCCGGATGGGGGAGCAATCAGCCCCAGCATTTT.

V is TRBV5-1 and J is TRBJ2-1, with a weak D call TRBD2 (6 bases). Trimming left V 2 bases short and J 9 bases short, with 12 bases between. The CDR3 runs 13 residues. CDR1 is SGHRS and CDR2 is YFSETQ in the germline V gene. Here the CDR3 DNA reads TGCGCCAGCAGCTTATCGGGAGTGAGTGAGCAGTTCTTC. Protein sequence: CASSLSGVSEQFF.

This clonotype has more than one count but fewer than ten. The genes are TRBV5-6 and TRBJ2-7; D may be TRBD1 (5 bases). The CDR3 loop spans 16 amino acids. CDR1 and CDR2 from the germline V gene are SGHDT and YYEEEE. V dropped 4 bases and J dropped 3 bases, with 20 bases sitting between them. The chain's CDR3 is CASSETGGHPNYEQYV. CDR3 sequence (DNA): TGTGCCAGCAGCGAAACGGGCGGACATCCCAACTACGAGCAGTACGTC.

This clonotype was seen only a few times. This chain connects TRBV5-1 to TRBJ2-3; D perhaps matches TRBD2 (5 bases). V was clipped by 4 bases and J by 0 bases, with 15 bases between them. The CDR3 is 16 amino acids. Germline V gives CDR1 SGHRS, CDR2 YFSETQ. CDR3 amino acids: CASSPDGDASTDTQYF. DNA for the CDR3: TGCGCCAGCAGCCCGGACGGGGATGCTAGCACAGATACGCAGTATTTT.

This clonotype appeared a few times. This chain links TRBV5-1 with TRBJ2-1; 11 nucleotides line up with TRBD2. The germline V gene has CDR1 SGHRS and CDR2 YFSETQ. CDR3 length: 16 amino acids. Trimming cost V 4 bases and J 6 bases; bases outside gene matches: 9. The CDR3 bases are TGCGCCAGCAGCCGCAGCCGGACTAGCGGGCTCAATGAGCAGTTCTTC. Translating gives CASSRSRTSGLNEQFF. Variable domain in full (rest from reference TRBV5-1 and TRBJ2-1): KAGVTQTPRYLIKTRGQQVTLSCSPISGHRSVSWYQQTPGQGLQFLFEYFSETQRNKGNFPGRFSGRQFSNSRSEMNVSTLELGDSALYLCASSRSRTSGLNEQFFGPGTRLTVL.